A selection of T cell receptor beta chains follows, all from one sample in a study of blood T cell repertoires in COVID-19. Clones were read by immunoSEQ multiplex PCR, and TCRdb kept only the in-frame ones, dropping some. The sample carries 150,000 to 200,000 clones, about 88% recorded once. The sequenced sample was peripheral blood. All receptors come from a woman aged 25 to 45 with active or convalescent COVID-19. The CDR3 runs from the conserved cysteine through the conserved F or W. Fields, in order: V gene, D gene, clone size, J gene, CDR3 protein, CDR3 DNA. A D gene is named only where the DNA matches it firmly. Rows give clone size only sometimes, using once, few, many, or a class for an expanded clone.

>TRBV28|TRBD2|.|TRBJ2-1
CASSPSSGHYNEQFF
TGTGCCAGCAGTCCGTCTAGCGGTCATTACAATGAGCAGTTCTTC
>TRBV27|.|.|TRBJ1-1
CASSLSAGGPIGEAFF
TGTGCCAGCAGTTTATCGGCCGGGGGACCCATAGGGGAAGCTTTCTTT
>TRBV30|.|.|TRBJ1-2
CAWRGATYGYTF
TGTGCCTGGAGGGGGGCCACCTATGGCTACACCTTC
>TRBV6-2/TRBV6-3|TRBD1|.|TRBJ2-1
CASSYLLSAQGGNEQFF
TGTGCCAGCAGTTACCTATTAAGCGCACAGGGGGGCAATGAGCAGTTCTTC
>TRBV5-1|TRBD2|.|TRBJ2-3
CASSLGTSGSTDTQYF
TGCGCCAGCAGCTTGGGGACTAGCGGAAGCACAGATACGCAGTATTTT
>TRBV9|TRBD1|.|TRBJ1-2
CASSLSGDSYYGYTF
TGTGCCAGCAGCCTATCCGGGGACAGCTACTATGGCTACACCTTC
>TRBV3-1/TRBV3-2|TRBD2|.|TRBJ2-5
CASSPGGAWETQYF
TGTGCCAGCAGCCCGGGGGGGGCATGGGAGACCCAGTACTTC
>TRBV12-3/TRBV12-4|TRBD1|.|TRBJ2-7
CASSRDRGLEQYF
TGTGCCAGCAGTAGGGACAGGGGGCTCGAGCAGTACTTC
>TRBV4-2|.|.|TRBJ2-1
CASSLSQHTEVWDNEQFF
TGTGCCAGCAGCCTCTCCCAACATACGGAGGTTTGGGACAATGAGCAGTTCTTC
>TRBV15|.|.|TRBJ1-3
CATSRGGTDYSGNTIYF
TGTGCCACCAGCAGAGGAGGGACGGACTACTCTGGAAACACCATATATTTT
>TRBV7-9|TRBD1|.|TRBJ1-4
CASSTETAGGRKLFF
TGTGCCAGCAGCACCGAAACGGCAGGGGGCCGAAAACTGTTTTTT
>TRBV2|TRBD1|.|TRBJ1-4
CASSVQGGNEKLFF
TGTGCCAGCAGTGTACAGGGGGGGAATGAAAAACTGTTTTTT
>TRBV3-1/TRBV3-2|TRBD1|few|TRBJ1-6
CASSQDWSRGRSYNSPLHF
TGTGCCAGCAGCCAAGATTGGAGCAGGGGGCGATCCTATAATTCACCCCTCCACTTT
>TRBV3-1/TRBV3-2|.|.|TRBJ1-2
CASSQGLDNYGYTF
TGTGCCAGCAGCCAAGGACTGGATAACTATGGCTACACCTTC
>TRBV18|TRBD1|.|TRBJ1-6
CASSVQGQDSPLHF
TGTGCCAGCTCAGTTCAGGGACAGGATTCACCCCTCCACTTT
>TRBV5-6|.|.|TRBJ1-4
CASSLEGRVKEKLFF
TGTGCCAGCAGCTTGGAGGGCAGGGTTAAAGAAAAACTGTTTTTT
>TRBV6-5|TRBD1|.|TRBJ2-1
CASPKRQGIYNEQFF
TGTGCCAGCCCCAAAAGACAGGGGATCTACAATGAGCAGTTCTTC
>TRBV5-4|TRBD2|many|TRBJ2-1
CASSAGTSGGAGEQFF
TGTGCCAGCAGCGCCGGGACTAGCGGGGGGGCCGGTGAGCAGTTCTTC
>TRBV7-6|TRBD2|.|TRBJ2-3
CASSSPFLAGEPDTQYF
TGTGCCAGCAGCTCCCCCTTTCTAGCGGGAGAACCCGATACGCAGTATTTT
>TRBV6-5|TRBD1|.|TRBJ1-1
CASSSIDRENTEAFF
TGTGCCAGCAGTTCGATAGACAGGGAGAACACTGAAGCTTTCTTT
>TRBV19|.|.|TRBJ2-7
CASSMGSGRSSYEQYF
TGTGCCAGTAGTATGGGGAGCGGACGGTCCTCCTACGAGCAGTACTTC
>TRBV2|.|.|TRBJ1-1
CASSGGNTEAFF
TGTGCCAGCAGTGGAGGGAACACTGAAGCTTTCTTT
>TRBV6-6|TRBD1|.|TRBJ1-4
CASSYSARGTFEKLFF
TGTGCCAGCAGTTACTCAGCCAGGGGGACATTTGAAAAACTGTTTTTT
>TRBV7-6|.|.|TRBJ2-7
CASSLVPQGTLKDEQYF
TGTGCCAGCAGCTTAGTGCCCCAGGGGACATTGAAAGACGAGCAGTACTTC
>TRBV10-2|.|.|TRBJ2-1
CASRPPNAASSYNEQFF
TGCGCCAGCAGGCCCCCTAACGCGGCCAGCTCCTACAATGAGCAGTTCTTC
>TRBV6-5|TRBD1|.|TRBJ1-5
CASSRDRGHNQPQHF
TGTGCCAGCAGCCGCGACAGGGGACACAATCAGCCCCAGCATTTT
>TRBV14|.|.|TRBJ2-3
CASSQTLSPRSTDTQYF
TGTGCCAGCAGCCAAACCTTGAGCCCCCGTAGCACAGATACGCAGTATTTT
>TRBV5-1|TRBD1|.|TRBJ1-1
CASSMTTGGNTEAFF
TGCGCCAGCAGCATGACGACAGGGGGGAACACTGAAGCTTTCTTT
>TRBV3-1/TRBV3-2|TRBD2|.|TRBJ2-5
CASSQHLPTSGDAQYF
TGTGCCAGCAGCCAACACCTACCGACTAGCGGGGACGCCCAGTACTTC
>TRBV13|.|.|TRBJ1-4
CASSLEGATNEKLFF
TGTGCCAGCAGCTTAGAAGGGGCAACTAATGAAAAACTGTTTTTT
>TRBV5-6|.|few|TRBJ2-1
CASSFGRNEQFF
TGTGCCAGCAGCTTCGGTAGAAATGAGCAGTTCTTC
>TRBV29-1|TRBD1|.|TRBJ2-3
CSVEDWDRRTDTQYF
TGCAGCGTTGAAGACTGGGACAGGCGCACAGATACGCAGTATTTT
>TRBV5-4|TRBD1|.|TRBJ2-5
CASSSTSGGQETQYF
TGTGCCAGCAGCTCTACGTCAGGGGGCCAAGAGACCCAGTACTTC
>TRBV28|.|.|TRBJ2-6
CAIVDSGANVLTF
TGTGCCATCGTAGACTCTGGGGCCAACGTCCTGACTTTC
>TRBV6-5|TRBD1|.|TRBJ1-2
CASRAGQGNNYGYTF
TGTGCCAGCAGGGCGGGACAGGGGAATAACTATGGCTACACCTTC
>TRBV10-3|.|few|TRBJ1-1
CAISDRGGRAEAFF
TGTGCCATCAGTGATCGGGGGGGTCGGGCTGAAGCTTTCTTT
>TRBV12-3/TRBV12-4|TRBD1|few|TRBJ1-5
CASSVGGQQPQHF
TGTGCCAGCAGTGTCGGGGGACAGCAGCCCCAGCATTTT
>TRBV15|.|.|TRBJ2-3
CATSRERLETDTQYF
TGTGCCACCAGCAGAGAGAGACTAGAGACAGATACGCAGTATTTT
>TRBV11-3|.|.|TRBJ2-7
CASSLDGGYEQYF
TGTGCCAGCAGCTTAGACGGAGGATACGAGCAGTACTTC
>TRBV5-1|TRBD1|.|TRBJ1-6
CASRTGVSNNSPLHF
TGCGCCAGCAGAACAGGGGTCTCTAATAATTCACCCCTCCACTTT
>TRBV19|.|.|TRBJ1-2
CASIRGKEGGYTF
TGTGCCAGTATTCGGGGGAAAGAAGGCGGCTACACCTTC
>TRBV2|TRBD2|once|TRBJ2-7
CASSAGLAGRVSYEQYF
TGTGCCAGCAGTGCCGGACTAGCGGGGCGTGTTTCCTACGAGCAGTACTTC
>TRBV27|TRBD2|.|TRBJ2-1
CASSLSGTSGYNEQFF
TGTGCCAGCAGTTTATCAGGGACTAGCGGTTACAATGAGCAGTTCTTC
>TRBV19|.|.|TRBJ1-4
CASSMAQVGEKLFF
TGTGCCAGTAGTATGGCACAGGTGGGTGAAAAACTGTTTTTT